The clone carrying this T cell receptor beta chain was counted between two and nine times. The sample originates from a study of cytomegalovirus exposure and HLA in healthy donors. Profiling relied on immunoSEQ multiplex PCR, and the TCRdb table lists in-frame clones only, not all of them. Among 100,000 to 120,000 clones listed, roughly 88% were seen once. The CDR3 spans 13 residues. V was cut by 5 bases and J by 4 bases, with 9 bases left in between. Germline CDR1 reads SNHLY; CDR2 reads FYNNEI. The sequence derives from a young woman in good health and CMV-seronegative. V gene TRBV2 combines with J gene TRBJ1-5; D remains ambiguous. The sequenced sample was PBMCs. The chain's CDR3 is CASSLDGNQPQHF. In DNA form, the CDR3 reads TGTGCCAGCAGTCTTGACGGGAATCAGCCCCAGCATTTT. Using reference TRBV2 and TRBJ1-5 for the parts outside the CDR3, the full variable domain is EPEVTQTPSHQVTQMGQEVILRCVPISNHLYFYWYRQILGQKVEFLVSFYNNEISEKSEIFDDQFSVERPDGSNFTLKIRSTKLEDSAMYFCASSLDGNQPQHFGDGTRLSIL.